Following are 17 T cell receptor beta chains from one sample sequenced in a study of T cells after yellow fever vaccination (dated by TCRdb to between 2018 and 2021). The receptor library was made with 5' RACE. Sequencing was carried out with an Illumina HiSeq 2500. TCRdb cleaned the public reads at Q25 with fastp, built clones with MiXCR and kept in-frame beta chains. Merged by CDR3 protein, the rows form single entries marked with the most common genes and DNA. This sample comprises about 160,000 distinct CDR3 sequences, more than 5.5% of them detected only once. More than 2.5% of the sample belongs to the ten largest clones. What this sample's treatment or condition label stands for: live attenuated yellow fever vaccine strain. This specimen consisted of CD4+ T cells sorted from PBMCs, obtained 4 to 5 days after the first yellow fever vaccination. Receptors originate from a man younger than 35 who received the YFV17D yellow fever vaccine.

V is TRBV12-3 or TRBV12-4 and J is TRBJ1-1; TRBD1 is a possible D gene (5 bases). CDR3 length: 13 residues. The ends were cut back, 4 bases at V and 5 bases at J, with 11 bases in the middle. The CDR3 DNA follows: TGTGCCAGCAGTTCTGGGGGGTGGACTGAAGCTTTCTTT. Translated, it gives CASSSGGWTEAFF.

In its sample, this clonotype was seen a few times. The chain combines TRBV6-1 with TRBJ2-5, with 10 bases aligning to TRBD1. The germline gives CDR1 MNHNS, CDR2 SASEGT. The length of the CDR3 is 14 residues. V lost 5 bases, J lost 5 bases, and 5 bases stayed unmatched. The CDR3 is CASSRGQGYETQYF. In DNA form, the CDR3 reads TGTGCCAGCAGTCGGGGACAGGGGTATGAGACCCAGTACTTC.

This clonotype was seen ten or more times. The CDR3, as DNA: TGCGCCAGCAGCCAAGGAGGACCTCTCGAGACCCAGTACTTC. It specifies CASSQGGPLETQYF. The V call is TRBV4-1, the J call TRBJ2-5; D call uncertain. Trimming took 1 base from V and 5 from J, leaving 11 bases between them. Germline CDR1 MGHRA, CDR2 YSYEKL. The CDR3 length is 14 residues.

The chain couples TRBV20-1 to TRBJ1-2; D unresolved. The CDR3 length is 13 residues. V lost 3 bases and J lost 6, with 14 bases in between. Germline V gene lookup returns CDR1 DFQATT and CDR2 SNEGSKA (reference sequence). CDR3 in amino acids: CSARVQSTDGYTF. CDR3 nucleotides: TGCAGTGCTAGGGTCCAGTCCACCGATGGCTACACCTTC.

This clonotype was seen ten or more times. The J gene is TRBJ2-5, the V gene TRBV5-1, with TRBD1 matching 8 bases. CDR1 is SGHRS and CDR2 is YFSETQ in the germline V gene. V gave up 5 bases and J gave up 5 bases; unmatched junction bases: 5. The CDR3 consists of 13 residues. CDR3: CASSPGGLETQYF. The CDR3 DNA follows: TGCGCCAGCAGTCCAGGGGGCTTGGAGACCCAGTACTTC.

The table lists this clonotype with a few counts. The rearrangement links TRBV20-1 to TRBJ2-7, with 12 bases that match TRBD1. J gave up 7 bases and V 3 bases, and 7 bases lay outside the gene matches. CDR1 and CDR2 (germline): DFQATT, SNEGSKA (reference sequence). The CDR3 totals 14 residues. In DNA, the CDR3 is TGCAGTGCTAGCGCGGGACAGGGGGCGGGGGAGCAGTACTTC. It yields the protein CSASAGQGAGEQYF.

This clonotype was seen at least ten times. This chain uses TRBV7-3 with TRBJ2-7; 11 positions agree with TRBD2. Germline assignment: CDR1 SGHTA and CDR2 FQGTGA. The CDR3 covers 13 residues. J gave up 12 bases and V 4 bases, and 8 bases lay outside the gene matches. The CDR3 sequence is CASSSGTSGQRYF. In nucleotides, the CDR3 is TGTGCCAGCAGCTCCGGGACTAGCGGCCAAAGGTACTTC.

This clonotype was recorded at least ten times. The chain employs TRBV20-1 and TRBJ2-3; 8 bases match TRBD1. V dropped 6 bases and J dropped 4; count of bases not matched to a gene: 6. Per germline, CDR1 DFQATT and CDR2 SNEGSKA (reference sequence). The CDR3 contains 13 residues. The DNA for the CDR3 is TGCAGTGCCCCCGACAGGGGCCCAGATACGCAGTATTTT. This gives the protein CSAPDRGPDTQYF.

At least ten counts were recorded for this clonotype. The J gene is TRBJ2-7, the V gene TRBV3-1; no firm D call. This CDR3 has 11 amino acids. V lost 0 bases to trimming and J lost 7 bases, with 4 bases between them. Germline values: CDR1 LGHDT, CDR2 YNNKEL (reference sequence). Written as DNA, the CDR3 is TGTGCCAGCAGCCAAGAGGAGGAGCAGTACTTC. The encoded protein is CASSQEEEQYF.

The chain couples TRBV10-3 to TRBJ2-5; D gene ambiguous. CDR3 length: 13 amino acids. The ends were cut back, 7 bases at V and 0 bases at J, with 9 bases in the middle. CDR1 is ENHRY, CDR2 SYGVKD, per germline. CDR3 loop: CAINGGHQETQYF. DNA of the CDR3: TGTGCCATCAATGGCGGACACCAAGAGACCCAGTACTTC.

CDR3: CASDLGRFTDTQYF. In DNA, the CDR3 is TGTGCCAGCGACCTGGGACGGTTCACAGATACGCAGTATTTT. J is TRBJ2-3 and V is TRBV12-3 or TRBV12-4; D tentatively fits TRBD1 or TRBD2 (5 bases each). This CDR3 region has 14 residues. The V gene lost 8 bases and the J gene lost 2 bases, with 14 bases spanning the gap.

This rearrangement joins TRBV5-4 to TRBJ2-1; 7 bases line up with TRBD1. Germline lookup yields CDR1 SGHNT and CDR2 YYREEE (reference sequence). CDR3 length: 14 amino acids. Trimming at V came to 4 bases and at J to 4 bases, leaving 5 bases not matched to a gene. The CDR3 coding sequence is TGTGCCAGCAGCCCCCGGGACAGTTACAATGAGCAGTTCTTC. Protein product: CASSPRDSYNEQFF. The whole variable domain, remainder taken from reference TRBV5-4 and TRBJ2-1, is ETGVTQSPTHLIKTRGQQVTLRCSSQSGHNTVSWYQQALGQGPQFIFQYYREEENGRGNFPPRFSGLQFPNYSSELNVNALELDDSALYLCASSPRDSYNEQFFGPGTRLTVL.

This chain links TRBV7-9 with TRBJ2-7, with 8 bases lining up with TRBD2. Germline lookup yields CDR1 SEHNR and CDR2 FQNEAQ (reference sequence). This CDR3 is 14 amino acids long. After removal of 6 bases from V and 0 bases from J, the junction contained 4 bases not matched to a gene. CDR3 nucleotides: TGTGCCAGCAGTCAAAGCGGGGGCTCCTACGAGCAGTACTTC. Protein sequence: CASSQSGGSYEQYF. Looking up the rest from reference TRBV7-9 and TRBJ2-7 gives the full variable domain: DTGVSQNPRHKITKRGQNVTFRCDPISEHNRLYWYRQTLGQGPEFLTYFQNEAQLEKSRLLSDRFSAERPKGSFSTLEIQRTEQGDSAMYLCASSQSGGSYEQYFGPGTRLTVT.

This clonotype was picked up a small number of times. The V and J genes are TRBV18 and TRBJ1-1; the D is unclear. CDR3 size: 14 residues. CDR1 is KGHSH and CDR2 is LQKENI in the germline V gene. Between the trimmed V and J ends, which lost 5 bases and 0 bases, there was a span of 10 bases. CDR3 DNA: TGTGCCAGCTCAGAAGGGTTCATGAACACTGAAGCTTTCTTT. It specifies CASSEGFMNTEAFF.

This clonotype showed up many times. DNA for the CDR3: TGTGCCAGCAGCTTAGGACAAAACACTGAAGCTTTCTTT. Its translation is CASSLGQNTEAFF. The chain joins TRBV7-9 to TRBJ1-1; D gene unclear. The V gene lost 1 base and the J gene lost 2 bases, with 5 bases spanning the gap. CDR1 and CDR2 from the germline V gene are SEHNR and FQNEAQ (reference sequence). The CDR3 is 13 residues long. Variable domain in full (rest from reference TRBV7-9 and TRBJ1-1): DTGVSQNPRHKITKRGQNVTFRCDPISEHNRLYWYRQTLGQGPEFLTYFQNEAQLEKSRLLSDRFSAERPKGSFSTLEIQRTEQGDSAMYLCASSLGQNTEAFFGQGTRLTVV.

This clonotype was recorded at least ten times. The DNA for the CDR3 is TGTGCCAGCAGCCTGATGGGGGGCAGCACAGATACGCAGTATTTT. Residues: CASSLMGGSTDTQYF. The genes are TRBV7-2 and TRBJ2-3; the D call may be TRBD1 or TRBD2 (6 bases each). CDR1 is SGHTA and CDR2 is FQGNSA in the germline V gene. This CDR3 has 15 amino acids. Trimming took 5 bases from V and 0 from J, leaving 12 bases between them.

This clonotype was found a few times. The CDR3 spells CASSQARPGPNNEQFF. CDR3 nucleotides: TGCGCCAGCAGCCAGGCCCGTCCGGGGCCAAACAATGAGCAGTTCTTC. The chain combines TRBV4-3 with TRBJ2-1; D assignment may be TRBD1 or TRBD2 (5 bases each). CDR3 size: 16 residues. V was clipped by 3 bases and J by 5 bases, with 17 bases between them. Per the germline V gene, CDR1 is LGHNA and CDR2 is YSLEER.